These 9 T cell receptor beta chains were all obtained from the same sample, sequenced in a study of early T cells in non-severe SARS-CoV-2 infection. Each CDR3 protein gets one entry after TCRdb re-called the 5' RACE reads with MiXCR. The table lists 35,000 to 45,000 distinct CDR3 sequences, around 6.1% of them singletons. Sequencing was performed on whole blood, taken at baseline. These receptors were obtained from an adult who was a healthcare worker with PCR-confirmed SARS-CoV-2 infection or an uninfected control (not recorded which).

This clonotype has a handful of counts. The V call is TRBV20-1, the J call TRBJ2-1; 8 positions agree with TRBD2. CDR1 and CDR2 from the germline V gene are DFQATT and SNEGSKA (reference sequence). V gave up 4 bases and J gave up 0 bases; unmatched junction bases: 2. The CDR3 length is 14 residues. CDR3 coding DNA: TGCAGTGCTACTAGCGGGCTCTCCTACAATGAGCAGTTCTTC. Residues: CSATSGLSYNEQFF.

The gene calls are TRBV12-3 or TRBV12-4 and TRBJ1-1, with 8 bases lining up with TRBD1. The J segment lost 1 base and the V segment lost 5 bases, leaving 9 bases of the junction unmatched. The CDR3 spans 16 residues. CDR3 residues: CASSPLVGTGNTEAFF. In DNA form, the CDR3 reads TGTGCCAGCAGTCCTTTGGTGGGGACAGGGAACACTGAAGCTTTCTTT.

This clonotype was counted many times. The chain combines TRBV7-9 with TRBJ1-5; 10 bases align to TRBD1. Per the germline V gene, CDR1 is SEHNR and CDR2 is FQNEAQ (reference sequence). The CDR3 has 17 residues. V trimming: 5 bases; J trimming: 4 bases; junction bases outside the gene matches: 11. The DNA for the CDR3 is TGTGCCAGCAGCCCAGATCTCGGGACAGGGGAAAATCAGCCCCAGCATTTT. Protein product: CASSPDLGTGENQPQHF. The variable domain in full, with the rest retrieved from reference TRBV7-9 and TRBJ1-5, is DTGVSQNPRHKITKRGQNVTFRCDPISEHNRLYWYRQTLGQGPEFLTYFQNEAQLEKSRLLSDRFSAERPKGSFSTLEIQRTEQGDSAMYLCASSPDLGTGENQPQHFGDGTRLSIL.

The table lists this clonotype with a few counts. This chain uses TRBV12-3 or TRBV12-4 with TRBJ2-5, with D unclear. The CDR3 totals 11 residues. V was cut by 6 bases and J by 5 bases, with 7 bases left in between. The CDR3 sequence is CASSLLETQYF. For the CDR3, the DNA is TGTGCCAGCAGCCTTTTGGAGACCCAGTACTTC.

This clonotype has a count of ten or more. The chain's CDR3 is CASSEAPGQGRYEQYF. The CDR3 DNA is TGTGCCAGCAGTGAAGCTCCCGGACAGGGGAGGTACGAGCAGTACTTC. The rearrangement uses TRBV2 and TRBJ2-7, with 9 bases aligning to TRBD1. CDR1 SNHLY and CDR2 FYNNEI come from the germline V gene. The CDR3 loop spans 16 amino acids. The V segment lost 0 bases and the J segment 4 bases; nucleotides outside the gene matches: 7.

This clonotype was picked up many times. The chain is built from TRBV12-3 or TRBV12-4 and TRBJ1-1; D is perhaps TRBD1 (5 bases). This CDR3 region has 14 residues. The germline V and J ends were trimmed by 6 bases and 0 bases, with 11 bases remaining between them. CDR3 sequence (DNA): TGTGCCAGCAGCCGGGGACGGCTGAACACTGAAGCTTTCTTT. Protein: CASSRGRLNTEAFF.

The rearrangement joins TRBV2 to TRBJ2-1; D is unresolved. Germline CDR1 and CDR2: SNHLY and FYNNEI. V gave up 7 bases and J gave up 7 bases, with 14 bases separating them. The CDR3 has 13 amino acids. The DNA for the CDR3 is TGTGCCAGCACCCCGGACGGCCCTAATGAGCAGTTCTTC. It specifies CASTPDGPNEQFF.

This clonotype was detected ten times or more. The rearrangement joins TRBV2 to TRBJ2-1; TRBD2 matches at 10 bases. The CDR3 extends over 18 amino acids. In germline, CDR1 is SNHLY, CDR2 FYNNEI. The junction had 12 bases not matched to a gene; V was cut back by 7 bases and J by 0 bases. CDR3 bases: TGTGCCAGCAAGGTGGGAAGCGGGAGGGCCAGCTCCTACAATGAGCAGTTCTTC. As protein: CASKVGSGRASSYNEQFF.

This clonotype was seen many times. This sequence joins TRBV10-1 and TRBJ2-5; D is unresolved. The CDR3 loop spans 13 amino acids. CDR1 is WNHNN and CDR2 is SYGVQD in the germline V gene (reference sequence). V dropped 6 bases and J dropped 4 bases, with 12 bases sitting between them. The CDR3 reads CASSGRIGETQYF. The CDR3 DNA sequence: TGCGCCAGCAGCGGTAGGATCGGAGAGACCCAGTACTTC.